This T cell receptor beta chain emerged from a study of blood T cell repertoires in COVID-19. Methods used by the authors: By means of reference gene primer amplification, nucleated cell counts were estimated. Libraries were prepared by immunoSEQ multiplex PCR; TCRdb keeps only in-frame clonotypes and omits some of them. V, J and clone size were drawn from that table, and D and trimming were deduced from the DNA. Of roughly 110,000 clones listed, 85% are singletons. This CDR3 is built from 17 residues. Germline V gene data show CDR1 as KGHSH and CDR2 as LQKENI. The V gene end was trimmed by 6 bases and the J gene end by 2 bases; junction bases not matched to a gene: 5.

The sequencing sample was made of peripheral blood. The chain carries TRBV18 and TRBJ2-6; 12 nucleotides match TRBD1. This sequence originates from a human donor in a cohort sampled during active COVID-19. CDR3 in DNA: TGTGCCAGCTCCCCGAGGGACAGGGGGCCTGGGGCCAACGTCCTGACTTTC. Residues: CASSPRDRGPGANVLTF.